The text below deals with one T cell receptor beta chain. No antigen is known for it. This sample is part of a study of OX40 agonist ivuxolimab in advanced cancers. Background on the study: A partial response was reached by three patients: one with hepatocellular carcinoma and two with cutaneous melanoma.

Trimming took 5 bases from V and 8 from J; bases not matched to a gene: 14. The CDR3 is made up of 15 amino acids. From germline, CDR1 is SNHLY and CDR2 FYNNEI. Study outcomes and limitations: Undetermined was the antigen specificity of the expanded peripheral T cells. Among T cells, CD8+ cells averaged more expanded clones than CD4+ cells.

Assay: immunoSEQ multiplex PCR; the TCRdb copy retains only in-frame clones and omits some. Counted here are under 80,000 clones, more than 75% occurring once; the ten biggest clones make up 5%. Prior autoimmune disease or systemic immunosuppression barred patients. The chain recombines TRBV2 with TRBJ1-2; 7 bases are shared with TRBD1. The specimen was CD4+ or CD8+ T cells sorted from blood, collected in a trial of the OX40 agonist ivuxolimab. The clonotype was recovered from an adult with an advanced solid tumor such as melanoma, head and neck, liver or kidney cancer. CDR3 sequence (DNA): TGTGCCAGCAGTCCCTGGGCAGGGGGGATCCGGGGCTACACCTTC. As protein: CASSPWAGGIRGYTF.